Sequencing of this TCR beta chain was carried out in a study of graft-versus-host responses after intestinal transplantation. Study summary: Transplant recipients had multivisceral, liver-intestinal, or isolated intestinal grafts.

About this clone: As yet, its antigen is unknown.

Overall study results and limits: Recipient marrow contained GvH clones, some of which appeared first in ileum or blood.

Sequenced by immunoSEQ multiplex PCR; TCRdb stores in-frame clones only, minus some. The sample contains about 110,000 clones, over 85% of which appear only once. This CDR3 region has 13 residues. With 4 bases removed from V and 3 bases from J, the gap between germline ends came to 11 bases. Germline V lookup: CDR1 SGHNT, CDR2 YYREEE (reference sequence). This sequence was found in a human donor who received an intestinal transplant. The sample was unstimulated CD8+ T cells sorted from spleen or lymph node cells, taken before intestinal transplant. The rearrangement joins TRBV5-4 to TRBJ2-7; the D gene is possibly TRBD1 (6 bases). The CDR3 bases are TGTGCCAGCAGCGCCGGGACACTCTACGAGCAGTACTTC. This sequence encodes CASSAGTLYEQYF.